This T cell receptor beta chain originates from a study of blood T cell repertoires in COVID-19. Study at large: Sources were T cells, B-cell-depleted T cells, or PBMCs; the material itself was cDNA or gDNA.

Produced via immunoSEQ multiplex PCR; TCRdb's table is partial and in-frame only. The data hold approximately 250,000 clones, with nearly 85% observed a single time. V lost 4 bases and J 0 bases, leaving 9 bases between the germline ends. Germline V CDR1 and CDR2: KGHSY, FQNENV. The CDR3 spans 14 residues. The gene calls are TRBV16 and TRBJ1-1, with unresolved D. Sequenced: peripheral blood. The receptor was isolated from a human donor in a cohort sampled during active COVID-19. CDR3 DNA: TGTGCCAGCAGCCCAGGACTTATGAACACTGAAGCTTTCTTT. This sequence encodes CASSPGLMNTEAFF.